The 30 T cell receptor beta chains given below trace back to one sample, sequenced in a study of blood T cells in healthy people across ages. Primed by a sample-barcoded 5' primer and a J-beta primer mix, a second PCR proceeded for about 7 to 11 cycles. Via MiXCR, TCRdb re-called the 5' RACE reads, giving one row per CDR3 protein. The sample yields some 1.4 million distinct CDR3 sequences, 42% seen once. The sequenced material came from blood. The receptor source for this set is a young woman in good health.

The chain links TRBV25-1 to TRBJ1-6; weak D call: TRBD1 (5 bases). V was trimmed by 8 bases and J by 2 bases, leaving 19 bases between them. This CDR3 comprises 17 residues. From germline, CDR1 is MGHDK and CDR2 SYGVNS. This chain's CDR3 is CASASMSGGTYNSPLHF. CDR3 nucleotide sequence: TGTGCCAGCGCCTCCATGAGTGGGGGGACCTATAATTCACCCCTCCACTTT.

V usage is TRBV7-2 and J usage is TRBJ2-1; no clear D gene. The CDR3 totals 12 residues. V shed 1 base and J shed 9 bases, with 7 bases lying between them. Germline V gene lookup returns CDR1 SGHTA and CDR2 FQGNSA. DNA for the CDR3: TGTGCCAGCAGCTTAGGCGGATTTGAGCAGTTCTTC. It codes for CASSLGGFEQFF.

This clonotype has at least ten counts. The chain carries TRBV5-1 and TRBJ2-7, with 12 bases lining up with TRBD2. The CDR3 runs 15 residues. The germline CDR1 and CDR2 sequences are SGHRS and YFSETQ. V shed 4 bases and J 2 bases; nucleotides not matched to a gene: 4. The CDR3 DNA reads TGCGCCAGCAGCCGGACTAGCGGGGCAACCTACGAGCAGTACTTC. Amino acid sequence: CASSRTSGATYEQYF. Variable domain in full (rest from reference TRBV5-1 and TRBJ2-7): KAGVTQTPRYLIKTRGQQVTLSCSPISGHRSVSWYQQTPGQGLQFLFEYFSETQRNKGNFPGRFSGRQFSNSRSEMNVSTLELGDSALYLCASSRTSGATYEQYFGPGTRLTVT.

This clonotype occurred a few times. The rearrangement joins TRBV28 to TRBJ2-5, with a possible D match to TRBD1 (5 bases). Germline V gene data show CDR1 as MDHEN and CDR2 as SYDVKM. V was trimmed by 10 bases and J by 3 bases, leaving 15 bases between them. The length of the CDR3 is 13 residues. This chain's CDR3 is CATAVGAEETQYF. CDR3 nucleotides: TGTGCCACCGCCGTAGGGGCCGAAGAGACCCAGTACTTC.

This clonotype showed up many times. The chain employs TRBV15 and TRBJ2-1; D perhaps matches TRBD2 (5 bases). This CDR3 comprises 16 residues. CDR1 and CDR2 from the germline V gene are LNHNV and YYDKDF (reference sequence). V was pared by 0 bases and J by 0 bases, with 9 bases between. The CDR3 loop is CATSRDRGFSYNEQFF. DNA of the CDR3: TGTGCCACCAGCAGAGATCGAGGGTTCTCCTACAATGAGCAGTTCTTC.

The chain recombines TRBV29-1 with TRBJ2-1; 9 nucleotides match TRBD2. Trimming at V came to 3 bases and at J to 2 bases, leaving 5 bases not matched to a gene. Looked up from germline, CDR1 is SQVTM and CDR2 is ANQGSEA. The CDR3 runs 15 residues. The CDR3, as DNA: TGCAGCGTTGATGGCCTAGCGGGAACCTACAATGAGCAGTTCTTC. Amino acid sequence: CSVDGLAGTYNEQFF.

This clonotype appeared a few times. The V call is TRBV10-3, the J call TRBJ2-4; 10 bases map to TRBD2. The V gene's germline CDR1 is ENHRY and CDR2 SYGVKD. CDR3 size: 18 residues. The CDR3 loop reads CPSGELASGGTGKNIQYF. CDR3 DNA sequence: TGTCCATCAGGGGAGTTGGCTAGCGGGGGAACGGGCAAAAACATTCAGTACTTC.

With respect to this clonotype: The junction departs from the called germline gene at one end, perhaps through a read error. V and J are TRBV12-5 and TRBJ2-1, with 13 bases that match TRBD2. The CDR3 consists of 13 residues. In germline, CDR1 is LGHNT, CDR2 FRNRAP. CDR3 region: CASGLAGVNEQFF. In DNA, the CDR3 is TGCGCCAGCGGACTAGCGGGAGTGAATGAGCAGTTCTTC.

The rearrangement uses TRBV9 and TRBJ1-2, with 8 bases that match TRBD1. CDR1 and CDR2 from the germline V gene are SGDLS and YYNGEE. Losses at the gene ends were 0 bases for V and 8 bases for J; bases not matched to a gene: 9. This CDR3 has 15 amino acids. The DNA of the CDR3 is TGTGCCAGCAGCGTAGCTGGGCAGGGGGCGAGCGGCTACACCTTC. Its translation: CASSVAGQGASGYTF.

This chain joins TRBV20-1 and TRBJ1-5, with 7 bases lining up with TRBD1. Trimming at V came to 1 base and at J to 9 bases, leaving 9 bases not matched to a gene. This CDR3 is 14 amino acids long. In germline, CDR1 is DFQATT, CDR2 SNEGSKA (reference sequence). The CDR3 here is CSARAGTGARPQHF. The CDR3 coding sequence is TGCAGTGCTAGAGCCGGAACAGGGGCACGGCCCCAGCATTTT.

This clonotype showed up just a few times. The chain is built from TRBV9 and TRBJ2-3; 10 bases align to TRBD2. The CDR3 runs to 15 residues. The trim removed 4 bases at V and 4 bases at J, leaving 6 bases unmatched. Germline-derived CDR1 and CDR2 are SGDLS and YYNGEE. The CDR3 protein is CASSMTSGPPDTQYF. DNA for the CDR3: TGTGCCAGCAGCATGACTAGCGGGCCCCCAGATACGCAGTATTTT.

The sample holds one count of this clonotype. The rearrangement links TRBV15 to TRBJ2-7; 9 nucleotides agree with TRBD2. J lost 7 bases, V lost 3 bases, and 16 bases had no gene match. Per the germline V gene, CDR1 is LNHNV and CDR2 is YYDKDF (reference sequence). The CDR3 is made up of 17 amino acids. CDR3 residues: CATSRAGGATDPNEQYF. CDR3 coding DNA: TGTGCCACCAGCAGGGCGGGGGGGGCCACAGACCCCAATGAGCAGTACTTC.

Here the CDR3 reads CASSYFGASQETQYF. CDR3 bases: TGTGCCAGCAGTTACTTTGGGGCTTCGCAAGAGACCCAGTACTTC. The rearrangement uses TRBV6-2 or TRBV6-3 and TRBJ2-5; possible D gene TRBD1, 5 bases. CDR1 MNHEY and CDR2 SVGEGT come from the germline V gene. Trimming took off 1 base at V and 2 bases at J, with 11 bases between the two ends. The CDR3 is made up of 15 amino acids.

This chain connects TRBV20-1 to TRBJ2-5; 7 bases map to TRBD1. The length of the CDR3 is 16 residues. After removal of 0 bases from V and 1 base from J, the junction contained 8 bases not matched to a gene. Germline V gives CDR1 DFQATT, CDR2 SNEGSKA (reference sequence). The CDR3 region is CSARDRVWDSQETQYF. CDR3 nucleotide sequence: TGCAGTGCTAGAGATCGGGTATGGGACAGCCAAGAGACCCAGTACTTC.

This rearrangement joins TRBV7-2 to TRBJ2-5; TRBD2 agrees at 7 bases. The germline V gene encodes CDR1 SGHTA and CDR2 FQGNSA. V dropped 4 bases and J dropped 5; count of bases not matched to a gene: 7. This CDR3 region has 14 residues. CDR3 sequence: CASSSRTSLETQYF. The CDR3 bases are TGTGCCAGCAGCTCGAGGACTAGTTTGGAGACCCAGTACTTC.

The chain combines TRBV5-1 with TRBJ2-1; 11 nucleotides match TRBD2. The V segment lost 4 bases and the J segment 6 bases; nucleotides outside the gene matches: 12. CDR3 size: 17 residues. CDR1 and CDR2 (germline): SGHRS, YFSETQ. The CDR3 sequence is CASSPRTPGLAVNEQFF. The CDR3 bases are TGCGCCAGCAGCCCCCGGACGCCGGGACTAGCGGTCAATGAGCAGTTCTTC.

The chain links TRBV4-1 to TRBJ2-7; D is unclear. Trimming left V 1 base short and J 0 bases short, with 4 bases between. The germline V gene encodes CDR1 MGHRA and CDR2 YSYEKL. The CDR3 is 13 residues long. The DNA for the CDR3 is TGCGCCAGCAGCCAAGTTACCTCCTACGAGCAGTACTTC. This translates into CASSQVTSYEQYF.

The V gene is TRBV3-1, the J gene TRBJ1-2; D is ambiguous. The CDR3 length is 14 residues. V was trimmed by 1 base and J by 4 bases, leaving 10 bases between them. The germline gives CDR1 LGHDT, CDR2 YNNKEL (reference sequence). The CDR3 spells CASSQGLFPYGYTF. CDR3 DNA sequence: TGTGCCAGCAGCCAAGGTTTGTTCCCCTATGGCTACACCTTC.

The chain joins TRBV30 to TRBJ2-5; D gene ambiguous. The CDR3 has 15 residues. Between the trimmed V and J ends, which lost 1 base and 5 bases, there was a span of 17 bases. CDR1 is GTSNPN, CDR2 SVGIG, per germline (reference sequence). CDR3 sequence (DNA): TGTGCCTGGAGTGCCATGACCAAGACCGTCGAGACCCAGTACTTC. Its translation is CAWSAMTKTVETQYF.

This chain uses TRBV5-1 with TRBJ2-7; D may be TRBD1 (6 bases). CDR1 SGHRS and CDR2 YFSETQ come from the germline V gene. Trimming stripped 5 bases from V and 3 bases from J, with 15 bases between. The CDR3 is 14 amino acids. The CDR3 region has the DNA TGCGCCAGCAGTTCCGGGACAAACAACTACGAGCAGTACTTC. This translates into CASSSGTNNYEQYF.

This clonotype was seen just once. The chain recombines TRBV29-1 with TRBJ1-1, with TRBD1 identical over 8 bases. The CDR3 is 12 residues long. Unmatched junction bases numbered 11, after V lost 7 bases and J lost 10 bases. Germline values: CDR1 SQVTM, CDR2 ANQGSEA. CDR3 DNA: TGCAGCGCCGAGGGGACAGGCTTCGGAGCTTTCTTT. Protein sequence: CSAEGTGFGAFF.

This clonotype occurred a few times. This chain connects TRBV20-1 to TRBJ2-1; 8 bases align to TRBD2. Germline V gene sequence: CDR1 DFQATT, CDR2 SNEGSKA (reference sequence). The CDR3 is 14 residues long. V lost 2 bases and J lost 5; bases outside the gene matches: 5. The CDR3 DNA sequence: TGCAGTGCTAGAACCGGGGGGGACGACAATGAGCAGTTCTTC. It codes for CSARTGGDDNEQFF.

J is TRBJ1-3 and V is TRBV12-3 or TRBV12-4; 7 bases match TRBD1. The V and J ends lost 5 bases and 1 base, in that order; junction bases with no gene match: 17. The CDR3 is 19 amino acids. The CDR3 sequence is CASSLGFRDRSLSGNTIYF. The CDR3 region has the DNA TGTGCCAGCAGTCTCGGATTCCGGGACAGAAGTTTATCTGGAAACACCATATATTTT.

The V call is TRBV5-1, the J call TRBJ2-1, with 9 bases that match TRBD2. The V segment lost 2 bases and the J segment 8 bases; nucleotides outside the gene matches: 5. CDR1 and CDR2 from the germline V gene are SGHRS and YFSETQ. The CDR3 has 14 residues. The CDR3 nucleotides are TGCGCCAGCAGCTTTAGCGGGAGAGGGGATGAGCAGTTCTTC. Residues: CASSFSGRGDEQFF.

This clonotype appeared a few times. This rearrangement joins TRBV3-1 to TRBJ2-4; 7 nucleotides agree with TRBD2. Germline CDR1 reads LGHDT; CDR2 reads YNNKEL (reference sequence). The length of the CDR3 is 16 residues. The trim removed 4 bases at V and 7 bases at J, leaving 13 bases unmatched. Here the CDR3 DNA reads TGTGCCAGCAGCCCCTTGGGGGAGGGCCTGGGGAACATTCAGTACTTC. Encoded protein: CASSPLGEGLGNIQYF.

V is TRBV20-1 and J is TRBJ2-3; 8 bases are a match to TRBD2. The length of the CDR3 is 18 residues. V was clipped by 1 base and J by 0 bases; unmatched bases: 12. CDR1 is DFQATT, CDR2 SNEGSKA, per germline (reference sequence). In DNA form, the CDR3 reads TGCAGTGCTAGAGGCCCGACTAGCGAGCGAGCTAGCACAGATACGCAGTATTTT. This sequence encodes CSARGPTSERASTDTQYF.

The chain has TRBV5-6 and TRBJ2-5, with D perhaps TRBD2 (5 bases). From germline, CDR1 is SGHDT and CDR2 YYEEEE. Trimming pared 6 bases from V and 0 bases from J, leaving 18 bases between. The CDR3 consists of 16 residues. The CDR3 sequence: CASTRRTRGNQETQYF. The CDR3 nucleotides read TGTGCCAGCACCCGAAGGACTCGCGGCAACCAAGAGACCCAGTACTTC.

This chain joins TRBV12-3 or TRBV12-4 and TRBJ2-7; TRBD1 agrees at 12 bases. V was clipped by 3 bases and J by 7 bases; unmatched bases: 7. The CDR3 is made up of 15 amino acids. CDR3 protein: CASSLTGTGGEEQYF. The DNA for the CDR3 is TGTGCCAGCAGTTTGACCGGGACAGGGGGCGAGGAGCAGTACTTC.

This chain links TRBV21-1 with TRBJ2-1; TRBD1 is the table's D call, not checked against the DNA. TRBV21-1 has pseudogene status. CDR3 length: 13 residues. This chain's CDR3 is CASSPDRSYEQFF. The DNA for the CDR3 is TGTGCCAGCAGCCCTGACAGGTCCTACGAGCAGTTCTTC.

The chain employs TRBV4-1 and TRBJ2-3; possibly TRBD1 or TRBD2 for D (5 bases each). The CDR3 loop spans 14 amino acids. Germline assignment: CDR1 MGHRA and CDR2 YSYEKL. Trimming cost V 0 bases and J 11 bases, with 15 bases left between them. CDR3 nucleotide sequence: TGCGCCAGCAGCCAAGATCTGCAGTCTGGGGGGCAGTATTTT. Protein product: CASSQDLQSGGQYF.